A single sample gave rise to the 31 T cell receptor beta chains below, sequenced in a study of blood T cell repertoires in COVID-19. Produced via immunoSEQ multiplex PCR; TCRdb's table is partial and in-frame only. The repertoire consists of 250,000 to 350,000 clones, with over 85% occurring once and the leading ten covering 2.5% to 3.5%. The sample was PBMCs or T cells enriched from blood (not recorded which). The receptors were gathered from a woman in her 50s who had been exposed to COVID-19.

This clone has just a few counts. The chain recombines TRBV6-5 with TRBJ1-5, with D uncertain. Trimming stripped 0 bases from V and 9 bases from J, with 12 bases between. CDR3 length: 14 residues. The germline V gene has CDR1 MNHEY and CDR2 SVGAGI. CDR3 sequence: CASSYSKGVWPQHF. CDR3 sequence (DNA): TGTGCCAGCAGTTACTCGAAGGGAGTGTGGCCCCAGCATTTT.

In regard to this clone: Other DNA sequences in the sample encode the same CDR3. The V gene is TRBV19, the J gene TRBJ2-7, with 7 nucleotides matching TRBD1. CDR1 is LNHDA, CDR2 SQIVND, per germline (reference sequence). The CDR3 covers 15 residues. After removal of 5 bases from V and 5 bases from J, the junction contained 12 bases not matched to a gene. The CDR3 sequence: CASSVNSRGKHEQYF. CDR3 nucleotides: TGTGCCAGTAGTGTAAATTCCAGGGGGAAACACGAGCAGTACTTC.

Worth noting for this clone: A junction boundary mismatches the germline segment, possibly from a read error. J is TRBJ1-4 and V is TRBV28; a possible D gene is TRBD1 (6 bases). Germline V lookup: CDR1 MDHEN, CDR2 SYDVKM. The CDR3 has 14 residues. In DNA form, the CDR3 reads TGTGCCAGCGGTTTTCGGCAGGGGTCTGAAAAACTGTTTTTT. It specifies CASGFRQGSEKLFF.

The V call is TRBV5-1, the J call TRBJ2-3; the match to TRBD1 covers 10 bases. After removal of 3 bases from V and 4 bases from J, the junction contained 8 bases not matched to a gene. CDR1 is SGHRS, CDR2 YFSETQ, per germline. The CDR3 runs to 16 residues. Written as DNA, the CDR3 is TGCGCCAGCAGCTCGATCCCCGGGACAGGGGCAGATACGCAGTATTTT. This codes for CASSSIPGTGADTQYF.

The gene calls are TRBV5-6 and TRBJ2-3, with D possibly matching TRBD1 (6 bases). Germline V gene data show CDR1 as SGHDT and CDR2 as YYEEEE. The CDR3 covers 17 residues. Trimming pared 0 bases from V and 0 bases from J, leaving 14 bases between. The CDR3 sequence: CASSLVGQRTSTDTQYF. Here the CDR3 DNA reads TGTGCCAGCAGCTTGGTTGGACAGAGAACTAGCACAGATACGCAGTATTTT.

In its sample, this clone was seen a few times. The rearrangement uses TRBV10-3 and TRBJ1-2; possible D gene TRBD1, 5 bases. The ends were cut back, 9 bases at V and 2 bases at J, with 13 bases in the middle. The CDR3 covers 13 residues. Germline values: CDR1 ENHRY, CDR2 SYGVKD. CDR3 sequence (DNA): TGTGCCATAACCGGGACTGGGAACTATGGCTACACCTTC. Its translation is CAITGTGNYGYTF.

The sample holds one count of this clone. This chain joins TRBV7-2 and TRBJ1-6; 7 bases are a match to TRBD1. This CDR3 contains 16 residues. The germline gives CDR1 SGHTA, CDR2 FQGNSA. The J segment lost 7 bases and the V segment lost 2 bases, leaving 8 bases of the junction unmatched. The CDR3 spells CASSLLGSGGNSPLHF. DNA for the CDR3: TGTGCCAGCAGCTTACTAGGGTCAGGGGGAAATTCACCCCTCCACTTT.

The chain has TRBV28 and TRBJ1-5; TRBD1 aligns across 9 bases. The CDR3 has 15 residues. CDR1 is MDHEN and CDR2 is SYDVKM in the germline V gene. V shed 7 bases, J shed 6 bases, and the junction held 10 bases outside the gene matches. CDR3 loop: CASILSGTGSQPQHF. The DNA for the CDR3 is TGTGCCAGCATCTTAAGCGGGACAGGGAGTCAGCCCCAGCATTTT. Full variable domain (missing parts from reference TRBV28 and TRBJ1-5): DVKVTQSSRYLVKRTGEKVFLECVQDMDHENMFWYRQDPGLGLRLIYFSYDVKMKEKGDIPEGYSVSREKKERFSLILESASTNQTSMYLCASILSGTGSQPQHFGDGTRLSIL.

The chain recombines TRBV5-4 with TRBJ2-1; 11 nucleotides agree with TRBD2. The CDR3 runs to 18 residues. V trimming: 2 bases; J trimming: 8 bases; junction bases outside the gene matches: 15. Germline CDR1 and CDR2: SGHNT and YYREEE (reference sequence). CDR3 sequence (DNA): TGTGCCAGCAGCTTACTTTCGGCTAGCGGGGGGTTTGGTCATGAGCAGTTCTTC. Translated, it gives CASSLLSASGGFGHEQFF.

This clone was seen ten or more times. CDR3 sequence reads: CAWRDRGRNTIYF. Written as DNA, the CDR3 is TGTGCCTGGAGAGACAGGGGGAGAAACACCATATATTTT. The chain carries TRBV30 and TRBJ1-3; TRBD1 aligns across 9 bases. V dropped 3 bases and J dropped 5; count of bases not matched to a gene: 2. The germline CDR1 and CDR2 sequences are GTSNPN and SVGIG (reference sequence). This CDR3 is built from 13 residues.

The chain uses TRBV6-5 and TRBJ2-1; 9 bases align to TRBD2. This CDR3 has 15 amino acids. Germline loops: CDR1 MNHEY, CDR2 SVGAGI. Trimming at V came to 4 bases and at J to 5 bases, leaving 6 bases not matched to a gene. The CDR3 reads CASSSGLATNNEQFF. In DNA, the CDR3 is TGTGCCAGCAGTTCCGGACTAGCGACGAACAATGAGCAGTTCTTC.

CDR3 DNA sequence: TGCAGTGCTAGTATTGGGACAGGGAAAGAGACCCAGTACTTC. Translated: CSASIGTGKETQYF. The genes are TRBV20-1 and TRBJ2-5; TRBD1 aligns across 9 bases. Losses at the gene ends were 3 bases for V and 3 bases for J; bases not matched to a gene: 5. This CDR3 spans 14 amino acids. The germline gives CDR1 DFQATT, CDR2 SNEGSKA (reference sequence).

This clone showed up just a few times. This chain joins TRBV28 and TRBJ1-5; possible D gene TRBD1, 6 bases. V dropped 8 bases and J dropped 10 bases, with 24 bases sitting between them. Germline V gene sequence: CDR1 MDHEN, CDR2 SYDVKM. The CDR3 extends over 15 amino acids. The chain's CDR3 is CASLLTGEGVQPQHF. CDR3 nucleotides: TGTGCCAGCTTATTGACTGGGGAGGGGGTTCAACCCCAGCATTTT.

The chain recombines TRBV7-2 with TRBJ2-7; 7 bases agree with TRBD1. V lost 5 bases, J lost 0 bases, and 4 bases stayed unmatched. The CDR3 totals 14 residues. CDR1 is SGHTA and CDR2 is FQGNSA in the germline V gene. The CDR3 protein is CASSTGDSSYEQYF. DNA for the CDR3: TGTGCCAGCAGCACAGGGGACAGCTCCTACGAGCAGTACTTC.

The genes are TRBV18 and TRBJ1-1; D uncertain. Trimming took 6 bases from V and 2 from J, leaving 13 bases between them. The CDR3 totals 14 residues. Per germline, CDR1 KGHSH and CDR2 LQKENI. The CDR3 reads CASSIGTQNTEAFF. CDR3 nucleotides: TGTGCCAGCTCTATCGGTACTCAAAACACTGAAGCTTTCTTT.

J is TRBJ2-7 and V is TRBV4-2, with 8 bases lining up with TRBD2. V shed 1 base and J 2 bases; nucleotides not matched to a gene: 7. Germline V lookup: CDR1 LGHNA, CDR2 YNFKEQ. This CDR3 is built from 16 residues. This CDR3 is CASSQAVTSVTYEQYF. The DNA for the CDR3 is TGTGCCAGCAGCCAAGCAGTGACTAGCGTTACCTACGAGCAGTACTTC.

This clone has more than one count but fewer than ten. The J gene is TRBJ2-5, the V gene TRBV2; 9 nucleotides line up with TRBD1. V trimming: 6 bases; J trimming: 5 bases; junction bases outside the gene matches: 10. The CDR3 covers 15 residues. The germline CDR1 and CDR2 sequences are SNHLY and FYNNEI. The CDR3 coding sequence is TGTGCCAGCAGCAGACAGGGGGGGTTCGGGGAGACCCAGTACTTC. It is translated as CASSRQGGFGETQYF.

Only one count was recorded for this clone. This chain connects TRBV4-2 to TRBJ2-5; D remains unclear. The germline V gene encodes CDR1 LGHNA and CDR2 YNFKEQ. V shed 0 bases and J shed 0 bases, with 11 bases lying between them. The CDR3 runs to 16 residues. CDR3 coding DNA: TGTGCCAGCAGCCAAGAGGGCACCTTGTACCAAGAGACCCAGTACTTC. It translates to CASSQEGTLYQETQYF.

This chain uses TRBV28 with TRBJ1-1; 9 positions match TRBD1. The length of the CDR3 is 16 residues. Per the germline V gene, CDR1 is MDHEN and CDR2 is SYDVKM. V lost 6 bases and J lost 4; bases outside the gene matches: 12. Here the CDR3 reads CASRTGQGIRGTEAFF. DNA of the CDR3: TGTGCCAGCAGAACCGGACAGGGGATCAGGGGCACTGAAGCTTTCTTT.

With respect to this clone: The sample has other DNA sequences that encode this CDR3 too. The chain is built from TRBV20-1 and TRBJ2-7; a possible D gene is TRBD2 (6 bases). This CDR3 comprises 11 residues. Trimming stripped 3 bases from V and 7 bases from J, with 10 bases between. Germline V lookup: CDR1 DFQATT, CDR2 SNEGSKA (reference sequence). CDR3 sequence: CSARDGREQYF. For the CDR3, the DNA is TGCAGTGCTAGGGATGGGAGGGAGCAGTACTTC.

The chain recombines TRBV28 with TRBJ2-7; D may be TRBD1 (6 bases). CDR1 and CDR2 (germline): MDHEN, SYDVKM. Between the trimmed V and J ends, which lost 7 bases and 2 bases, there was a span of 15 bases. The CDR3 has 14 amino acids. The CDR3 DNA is TGTGCCAGCACCATTGGCCAGGGGACCTACGAGCAGTACTTC. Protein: CASTIGQGTYEQYF.

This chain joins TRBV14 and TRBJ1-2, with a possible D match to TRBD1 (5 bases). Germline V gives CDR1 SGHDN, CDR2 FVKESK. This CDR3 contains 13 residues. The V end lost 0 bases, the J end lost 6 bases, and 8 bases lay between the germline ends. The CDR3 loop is CASSQDRGHGYTF. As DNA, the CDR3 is TGTGCCAGCAGCCAAGATAGGGGCCATGGCTACACCTTC.

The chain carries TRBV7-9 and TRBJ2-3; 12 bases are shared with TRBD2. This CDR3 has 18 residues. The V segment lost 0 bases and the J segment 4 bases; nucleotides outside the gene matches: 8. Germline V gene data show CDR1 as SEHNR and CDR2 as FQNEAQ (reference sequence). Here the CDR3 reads CASSLATSSGGAADTQYF. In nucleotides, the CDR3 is TGTGCCAGCAGCTTAGCCACCTCTAGCGGGGGGGCCGCAGATACGCAGTATTTT.

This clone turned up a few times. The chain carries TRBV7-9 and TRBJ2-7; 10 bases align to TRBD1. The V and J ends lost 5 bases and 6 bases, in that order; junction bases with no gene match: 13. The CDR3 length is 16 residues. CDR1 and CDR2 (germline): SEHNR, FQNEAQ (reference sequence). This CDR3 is CASSPGTGTGDGEQYF. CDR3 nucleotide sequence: TGTGCCAGCAGCCCGGGGACCGGGACAGGGGATGGCGAGCAGTACTTC.

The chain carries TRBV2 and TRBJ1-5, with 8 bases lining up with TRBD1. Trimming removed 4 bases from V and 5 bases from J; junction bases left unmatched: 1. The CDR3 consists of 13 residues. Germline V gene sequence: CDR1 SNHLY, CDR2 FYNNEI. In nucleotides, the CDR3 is TGTGCCAGCAGTGGACAGGGGCATCAGCCCCAGCATTTT. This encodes CASSGQGHQPQHF.

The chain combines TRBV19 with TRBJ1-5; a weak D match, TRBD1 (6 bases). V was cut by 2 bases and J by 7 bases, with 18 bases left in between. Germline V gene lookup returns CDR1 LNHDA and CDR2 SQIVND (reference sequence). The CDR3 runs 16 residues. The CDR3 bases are TGTGCCAGTAGTATAAGTGCGGACAGAATCTCCCAGCCCCAGCATTTT. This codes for CASSISADRISQPQHF.

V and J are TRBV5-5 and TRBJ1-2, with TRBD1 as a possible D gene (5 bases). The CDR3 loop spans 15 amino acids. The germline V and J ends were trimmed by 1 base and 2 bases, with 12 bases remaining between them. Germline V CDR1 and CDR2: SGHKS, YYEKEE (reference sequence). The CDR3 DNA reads TGTGCCAGCAGCTTGTCTTCGACAGCCAACTATGGCTACACCTTC. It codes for CASSLSSTANYGYTF.

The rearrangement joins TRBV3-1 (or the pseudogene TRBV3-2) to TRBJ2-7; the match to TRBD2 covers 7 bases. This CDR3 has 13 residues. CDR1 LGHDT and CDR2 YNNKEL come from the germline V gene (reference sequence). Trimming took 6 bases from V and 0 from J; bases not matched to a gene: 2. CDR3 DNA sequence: TGTGCCAGCAGGGGGACTACCTCCTACGAGCAGTACTTC. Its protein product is CASRGTTSYEQYF.

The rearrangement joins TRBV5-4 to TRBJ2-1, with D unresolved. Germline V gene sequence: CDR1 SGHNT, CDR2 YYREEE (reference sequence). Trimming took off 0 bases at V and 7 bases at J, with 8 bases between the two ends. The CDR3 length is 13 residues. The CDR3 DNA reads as TGTGCCAGCAGCTTGGCCGAACTAAATGAGCAGTTCTTC. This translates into CASSLAELNEQFF.

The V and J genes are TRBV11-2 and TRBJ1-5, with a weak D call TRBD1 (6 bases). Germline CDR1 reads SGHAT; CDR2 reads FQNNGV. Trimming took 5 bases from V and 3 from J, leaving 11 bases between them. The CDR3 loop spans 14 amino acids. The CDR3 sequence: CASSTDSTNQPQHF. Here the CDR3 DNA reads TGTGCCAGCAGCACGGACAGTACCAATCAGCCCCAGCATTTT.

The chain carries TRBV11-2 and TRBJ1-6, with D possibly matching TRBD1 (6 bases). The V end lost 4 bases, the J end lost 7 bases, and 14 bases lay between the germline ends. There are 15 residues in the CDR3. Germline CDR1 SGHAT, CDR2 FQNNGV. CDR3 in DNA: TGTGCCAGCAGCTCCCCAGGGGAACCCAATTCACCCCTCCACTTT. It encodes CASSSPGEPNSPLHF. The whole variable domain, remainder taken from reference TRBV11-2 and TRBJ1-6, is EAGVAQSPRYKIIEKRQSVAFWCNPISGHATLYWYQQILGQGPKLLIQFQNNGVVDDSQLPKDRFSAERLKGVDSTLKIQPAKLEDSAVYLCASSSPGEPNSPLHFGNGTRLTVT.